This T cell receptor beta chain was captured in a study of T cells in Graves' hyperthyroidism and ophthalmopathy. There are 15 residues in the CDR3. Per germline, CDR1 SGHRS and CDR2 YFSETQ. V lost 1 base, J lost 4 bases, and 12 bases lay in between. Graves' hyperthyroidism is called stable when ophthalmopathy does not progress within 18 months. The PBMCs studied were ones that came from roughly 11 ml fresh peripheral blood. General study findings and limits: Ophthalmopathy was told apart from stable hyperthyroidism by a 13 V-J model.

RNA transcripts provided the source from which TCR beta CDR3 regions were amplified. TCR CDR3 underwent first-round RT-PCR with the HTBI primer set. Each CDR3 protein gets one entry after TCRdb re-called the multiplex PCR reads with MiXCR. The data hold 300,000 to 350,000 distinct CDR3 sequences, with 15% to 20% observed a single time. Concerning this clonotype: The antigen remains unidentified.

This TCR was recovered from a woman aged 50 to 60 with Graves' hyperthyroidism. Specimen: blood. V is TRBV5-1 and J is TRBJ1-3; no reliable D call. The chain's CDR3 is CASSLLGGAGNTIYF. The CDR3 nucleotides read TGCGCCAGCAGCTTGCTCGGTGGCGCCGGAAACACCATATATTTT.